Described below is a single TCR beta chain sequence and its context. What it recognizes is unknown. The CDR3 loop spans 15 amino acids. From germline, CDR1 is MDHEN and CDR2 SYDVKM. J was trimmed by 3 bases and V by 2 bases; bases with no gene match: 6. Indicated time point: after neoadjuvant nivolumab, at surgical resection. Sequencing used immunoSEQ multiplex PCR; TCRdb keeps in-frame clones, though not all of them. The profile shows tens of thousands of clones, about 88% of them singletons. The sample originates from a study of neoadjuvant anti-PD-1 for oral cavity cancer. The study's findings and limits: Non-responders to neoadjuvant nivolumab had significantly more clonal PBMC T cells than responders.

This TCR was sampled from a person aged 35-80 years with oral cavity squamous cell carcinoma. Sequencing used PBMCs, obtained after nivolumab (anti-PD-1) treatment. The chain has TRBV28 and TRBJ2-7; the match to TRBD1 covers 8 bases. CDR3 nucleotides: TGTGCCAGCAGTTTAAGCGGACAGGGATTCTACGAGCAGTACTTC. It encodes CASSLSGQGFYEQYF.